The present T cell receptor (beta chain) was sequenced within a study of shared clonotypes between healthy human individuals. As for this clone: What it binds is not known.

Only in-frame clones appear in the TCRdb table, and some are missing; sequencing was by immunoSEQ multiplex PCR. The sample carries around 1.9 million clones, 93% recorded once. CD45RO-negative, CCR7-selected cells formed the naive CD8 fraction, which excluded terminally differentiated effector memory CD45RA+ cells. Germline V lookup: CDR1 MNHEY, CDR2 SMNVEV (reference sequence). The CDR3 covers 12 residues. The V and J ends lost 5 bases and 6 bases respectively, with 9 bases between them. Findings of the study overall: Clonotype sharing among donors, it was expected, would be affected by sequencing depth.

The specimen sequenced was naive CD8+ T cells from PBMCs. This sequence was found in a man between 18 and 29 years old in good health. Some clones in this sample may be carry-over from other donors' samples. The chain combines TRBV27 with TRBJ2-3; D not resolved. CDR3 protein: CASSIPRDTQYF. For the CDR3, the DNA is TGTGCCAGCAGTATCCCAAGGGATACGCAGTATTTT.